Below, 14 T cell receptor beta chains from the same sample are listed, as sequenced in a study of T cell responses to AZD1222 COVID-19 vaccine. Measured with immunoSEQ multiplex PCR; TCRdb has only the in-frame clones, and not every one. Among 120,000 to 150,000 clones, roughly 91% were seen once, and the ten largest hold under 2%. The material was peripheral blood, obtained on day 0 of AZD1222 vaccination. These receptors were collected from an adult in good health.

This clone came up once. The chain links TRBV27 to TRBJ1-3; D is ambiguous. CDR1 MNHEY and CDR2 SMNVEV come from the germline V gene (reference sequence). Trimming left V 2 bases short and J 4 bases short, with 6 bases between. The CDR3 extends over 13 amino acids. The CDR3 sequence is CASSLSPGNTIYF. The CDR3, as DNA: TGTGCCAGCAGTTTAAGCCCCGGAAACACCATATATTTT.

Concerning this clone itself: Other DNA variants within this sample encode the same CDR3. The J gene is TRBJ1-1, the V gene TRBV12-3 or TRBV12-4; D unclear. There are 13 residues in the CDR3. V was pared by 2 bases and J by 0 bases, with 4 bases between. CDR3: CASSLRLNTEAFF. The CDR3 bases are TGTGCCAGCAGTTTACGGTTGAACACTGAAGCTTTCTTT.

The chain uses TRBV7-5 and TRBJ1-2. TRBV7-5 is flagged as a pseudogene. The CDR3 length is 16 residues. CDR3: CVRSLVFARGGVGYTF. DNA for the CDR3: TGTGTCAGAAGCTTAGTATTTGCCAGGGGAGGAGTTGGCTACACCTTC.

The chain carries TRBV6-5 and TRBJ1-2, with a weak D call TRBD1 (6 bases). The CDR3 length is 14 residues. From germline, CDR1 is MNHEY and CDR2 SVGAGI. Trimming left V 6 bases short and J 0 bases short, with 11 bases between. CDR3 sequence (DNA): TGTGCCAGCAGCCCAGGGGACCCTAACTATGGCTACACCTTC. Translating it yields CASSPGDPNYGYTF.

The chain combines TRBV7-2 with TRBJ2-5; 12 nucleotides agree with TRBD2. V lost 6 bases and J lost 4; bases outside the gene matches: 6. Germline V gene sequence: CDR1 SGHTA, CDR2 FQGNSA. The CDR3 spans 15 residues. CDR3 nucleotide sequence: TGTGCCAGCAGATACGGACTAGCGGGGCCAGAGACCCAGTACTTC. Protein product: CASRYGLAGPETQYF.

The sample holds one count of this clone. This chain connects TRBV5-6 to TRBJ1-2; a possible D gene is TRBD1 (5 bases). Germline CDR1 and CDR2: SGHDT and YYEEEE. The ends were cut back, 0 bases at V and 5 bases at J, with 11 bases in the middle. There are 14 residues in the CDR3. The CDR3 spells CASSLVGGNYGYTF. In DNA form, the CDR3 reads TGTGCCAGCAGCTTGGTGGGGGGAAATTATGGCTACACCTTC.

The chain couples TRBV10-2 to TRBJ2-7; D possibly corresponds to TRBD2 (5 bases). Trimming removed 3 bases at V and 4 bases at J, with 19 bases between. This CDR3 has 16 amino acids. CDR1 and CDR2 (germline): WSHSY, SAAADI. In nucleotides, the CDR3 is TGCGCCAGCAGTGAAAGGGCGGGTACTCTGTTGTACGAGCAGTACTTC. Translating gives CASSERAGTLLYEQYF.

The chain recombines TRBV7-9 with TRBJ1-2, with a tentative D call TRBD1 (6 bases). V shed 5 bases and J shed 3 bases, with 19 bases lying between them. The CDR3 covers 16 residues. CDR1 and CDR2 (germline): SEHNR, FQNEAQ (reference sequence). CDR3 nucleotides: TGTGCCAGCAGCCTACGCACAGGGTTGTTTGACTATGGCTACACCTTC. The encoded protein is CASSLRTGLFDYGYTF.

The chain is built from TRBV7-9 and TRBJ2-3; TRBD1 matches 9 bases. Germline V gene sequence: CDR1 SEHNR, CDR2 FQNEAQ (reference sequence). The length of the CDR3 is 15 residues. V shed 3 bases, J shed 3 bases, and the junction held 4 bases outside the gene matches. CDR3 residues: CASSFGQGTTDTQYF. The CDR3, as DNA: TGTGCCAGCAGCTTTGGACAGGGGACGACAGATACGCAGTATTTT.

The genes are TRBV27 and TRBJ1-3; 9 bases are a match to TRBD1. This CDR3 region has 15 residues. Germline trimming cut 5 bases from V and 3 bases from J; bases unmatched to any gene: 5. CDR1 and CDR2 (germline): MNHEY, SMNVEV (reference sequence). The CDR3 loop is CASSPDRGFGNTIYF. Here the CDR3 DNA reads TGTGCCAGCAGTCCGGACAGGGGATTTGGAAACACCATATATTTT.

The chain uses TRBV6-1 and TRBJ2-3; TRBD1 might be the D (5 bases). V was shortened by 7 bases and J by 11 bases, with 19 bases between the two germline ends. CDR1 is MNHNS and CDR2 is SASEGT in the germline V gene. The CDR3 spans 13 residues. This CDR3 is CASTPRAQIVQYF. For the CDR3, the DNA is TGTGCCAGCACCCCCAGGGCACAGATAGTGCAGTATTTT.

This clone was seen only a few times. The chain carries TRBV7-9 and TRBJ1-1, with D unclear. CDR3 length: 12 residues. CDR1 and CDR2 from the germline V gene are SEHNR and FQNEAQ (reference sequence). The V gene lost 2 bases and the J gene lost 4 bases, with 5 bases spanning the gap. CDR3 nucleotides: TGTGCCAGCAGCTTACGAAGCACTGAAGCTTTCTTT. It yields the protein CASSLRSTEAFF.

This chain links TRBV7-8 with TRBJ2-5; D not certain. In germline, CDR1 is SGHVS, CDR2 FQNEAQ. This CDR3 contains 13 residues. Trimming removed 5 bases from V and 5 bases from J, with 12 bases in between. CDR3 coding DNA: TGTGCCAGCAGCCCCGGCCTCAAGGAGACCCAGTACTTC. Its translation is CASSPGLKETQYF. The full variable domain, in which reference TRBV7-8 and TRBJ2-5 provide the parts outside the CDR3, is GAGVSQSPRYKVAKRGQDVALRCDPISGHVSLFWYQQALGQGPEFLTYFQNEAQLDKSGLPSDRFFAERPEGSVSTLKIQRTQQEDSAVYLCASSPGLKETQYFGPGTRLLVL.

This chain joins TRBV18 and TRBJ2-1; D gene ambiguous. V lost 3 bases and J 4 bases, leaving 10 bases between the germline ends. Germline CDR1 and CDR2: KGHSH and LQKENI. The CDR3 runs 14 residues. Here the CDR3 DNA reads TGTGCCAGCTCACCCGCCGGATCGTACAATGAGCAGTTCTTC. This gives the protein CASSPAGSYNEQFF.